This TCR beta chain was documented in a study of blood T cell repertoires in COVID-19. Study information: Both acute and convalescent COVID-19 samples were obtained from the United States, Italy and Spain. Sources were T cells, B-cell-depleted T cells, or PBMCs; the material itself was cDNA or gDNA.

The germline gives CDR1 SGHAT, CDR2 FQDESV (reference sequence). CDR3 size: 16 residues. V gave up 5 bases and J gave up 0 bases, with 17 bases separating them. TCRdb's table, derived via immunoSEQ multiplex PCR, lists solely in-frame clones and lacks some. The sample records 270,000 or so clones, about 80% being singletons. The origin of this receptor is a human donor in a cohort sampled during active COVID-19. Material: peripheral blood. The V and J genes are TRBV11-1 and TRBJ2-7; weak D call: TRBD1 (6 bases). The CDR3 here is CASSQRGSFNSYEQYF. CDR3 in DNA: TGTGCCAGCAGCCAAAGGGGGAGCTTTAACTCCTACGAGCAGTACTTC. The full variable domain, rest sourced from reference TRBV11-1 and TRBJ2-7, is EAEVAQSPRYKITEKSQAVAFWCDPISGHATLYWYRQILGQGPELLVQFQDESVVDDSQLPKDRFSAERLKGVDSTLKIQPAELGDSAMYLCASSQRGSFNSYEQYFGPGTRLTVT.